These 32 T cell receptor beta chains were all obtained from the same sample, sequenced in a study of T cells in Graves' hyperthyroidism and ophthalmopathy. Amplification yielded TCR beta CDR3 regions, with RNA transcripts as the source. First-round RT-PCR of the TCR CDR3 relied on the HTBI primer set. TCRdb ran MiXCR on the multiplex PCR reads and lists one entry per CDR3 protein. The sample includes hundreds of thousands of distinct CDR3 sequences, about 38% of them seen just once. Sequenced: blood. These receptor sequences come from a man aged 18-30 years with Graves' hyperthyroidism.

The chain is built from TRBV11-2 and TRBJ2-7; 8 nucleotides match TRBD1. V lost 5 bases, J lost 4 bases, and 19 bases stayed unmatched. The CDR3 is 18 residues long. Germline values: CDR1 SGHAT, CDR2 FQNNGV. The DNA of the CDR3 is TGTGCCAGCAGCGATCGCGGACAGGGCCGACGGGGGTGGTACGAGCAGTACTTC. Its protein product is CASSDRGQGRRGWYEQYF.

Only a few counts were recorded for this clonotype. CDR3 nucleotides: TGCGCCAGCAGCCAAGACGGGCGTAGCGGGAGTGCAGAGACCCAGTACTTC. This translates into CASSQDGRSGSAETQYF. The rearrangement joins TRBV4-1 to TRBJ2-5, with 9 bases identical to TRBD2. The CDR3 runs 17 residues. Losses at the gene ends were 0 bases for V and 4 bases for J; bases not matched to a gene: 9. Germline CDR1 is MGHRA and CDR2 is YSYEKL.

The V call is TRBV29-1, the J call TRBJ2-7; 9 positions match TRBD1. Germline V CDR1 and CDR2: SQVTM, ANQGSEA. Germline trimming cut 0 bases from V and 7 bases from J; bases unmatched to any gene: 13. The CDR3 covers 16 residues. The CDR3 DNA reads TGCAGCGTTGAAGATTTCCAACGAACAGGGGGCCGTGAGCAGTACTTC. Residues: CSVEDFQRTGGREQYF.

Comments on this clonotype: Compared with germline, one end of the junction differs, possibly owing to a read error. The chain joins TRBV5-5 to TRBJ1-5; D is possibly TRBD1 (6 bases). From germline, CDR1 is SGHKS and CDR2 YYEKEE (reference sequence). The CDR3 totals 16 residues. Here the CDR3 DNA reads TGTGCCAGCAGCTTGGAACAGGGTCTAAGCAATCAGCCCCGGCATTTT. Its translation: CASSLEQGLSNQPRHF. Using reference TRBV5-5 and TRBJ1-5 for the parts outside the CDR3, the full variable domain is DAGVTQSPTHLIKTRGQQVTLRCSPISGHKSVSWYQQVLGQGPQFIFQYYEKEERGRGNFPDRFSARQFPNYSSELNVNALLLGDSALYLCASSLEQGLSNQPRHFGDGTRLSIL.

This clonotype occurred many times. The chain couples TRBV29-1 to TRBJ2-5; D is tentatively TRBD1 or TRBD2 (5 bases each). Germline V gene lookup returns CDR1 SQVTM and CDR2 ANQGSEA. The germline V and J ends were trimmed by 4 bases and 5 bases, with 17 bases remaining between them. The CDR3 is 14 amino acids. CDR3: CSVVWGTSLETQYF. The DNA for the CDR3 is TGCAGCGTTGTATGGGGGACGTCCTTGGAGACCCAGTACTTC.

The CDR3 DNA follows: TGTGCCAGCACCGTGGACAGGCCCACCGGGGAGCTGTTTTTT. Translating it yields CASTVDRPTGELFF. The chain uses TRBV11-1 and TRBJ2-2; TRBD1 agrees at 7 bases. V shed 7 bases and J 4 bases; nucleotides not matched to a gene: 6. This CDR3 has 14 amino acids. CDR1 is SGHAT, CDR2 FQDESV, per germline (reference sequence). Full variable domain (rest looked up from reference TRBV11-1 and TRBJ2-2): EAEVAQSPRYKITEKSQAVAFWCDPISGHATLYWYRQILGQGPELLVQFQDESVVDDSQLPKDRFSAERLKGVDSTLKIQPAELGDSAMYLCASTVDRPTGELFFGEGSRLTVL.

This rearrangement joins TRBV7-9 to TRBJ1-2, with TRBD1 identical over 7 bases. Germline values: CDR1 SEHNR, CDR2 FQNEAQ (reference sequence). The CDR3 is 12 amino acids. J was trimmed by 6 bases and V by 8 bases; bases with no gene match: 6. This CDR3 is CASGDRDDGYTF. The CDR3 DNA is TGTGCCAGCGGCGACAGGGATGATGGCTACACCTTC.

This clonotype was seen a handful of times. The genes are TRBV19 and TRBJ1-4; 8 bases are shared with TRBD1. Germline trimming cut 5 bases from V and 5 bases from J; bases unmatched to any gene: 7. This CDR3 contains 15 residues. Germline values: CDR1 LNHDA, CDR2 SQIVND (reference sequence). CDR3 amino acids: CASSVPGGPNEKLFF. CDR3 nucleotides: TGTGCCAGTAGTGTTCCAGGGGGCCCAAATGAAAAACTGTTTTTT.

V is TRBV11-2 and J is TRBJ1-5; D gene ambiguous. V gave up 2 bases and J gave up 5 bases, with 10 bases separating them. Germline V CDR1 and CDR2: SGHAT, FQNNGV. The CDR3 extends over 14 amino acids. CDR3 region: CASSLPTTDQPQHF. DNA of the CDR3: TGTGCCAGCAGCTTACCTACAACGGATCAGCCCCAGCATTTT.

The rearrangement joins TRBV25-1 to TRBJ2-3; D not resolved. There are 13 residues in the CDR3. CDR1 and CDR2 from the germline V gene are MGHDK and SYGVNS. Trimming pared 2 bases from V and 2 bases from J, leaving 5 bases between. The CDR3 sequence: CASSEQNTDTQYF. The DNA for the CDR3 is TGTGCCAGCAGTGAACAGAACACAGATACGCAGTATTTT. The complete variable domain, with remaining parts taken from reference TRBV25-1 and TRBJ2-3, reads EADIYQTPRYLVIGTGKKITLECSQTMGHDKMYWYQQDPGMELHLIHYSYGVNSTEKGDLSSESTVSRIRTEHFPLTLESARPSHTSQYLCASSEQNTDTQYFGPGTRLTVL.

This chain connects TRBV6-5 to TRBJ2-5, with a possible D match to TRBD2 (6 bases). In germline, CDR1 is MNHEY, CDR2 SVGAGI. The CDR3 runs 14 residues. The ends were cut back, 0 bases at V and 4 bases at J, with 9 bases in the middle. The CDR3 reads CASSYSVGGETQYF. CDR3 coding DNA: TGTGCCAGCAGTTACTCCGTGGGGGGAGAGACCCAGTACTTC.

This clonotype has only a few counts. The genes are TRBV7-2 and TRBJ2-5; 8 nucleotides align to TRBD2. The CDR3 runs 15 residues. Unmatched junction bases numbered 7, after V lost 4 bases and J lost 3 bases. Germline V gives CDR1 SGHTA, CDR2 FQGNSA. The CDR3, as DNA: TGTGCCAGCAGCTCACACGGACTAGCTAAAGAGACCCAGTACTTC. Its protein product is CASSSHGLAKETQYF.

The J gene is TRBJ2-7, the V gene TRBV12-3 or TRBV12-4; 7 bases line up with TRBD1. Trimming cost V 7 bases and J 6 bases; bases outside gene matches: 9. The CDR3 extends over 13 amino acids. This CDR3 reads CASKSTGSVEQYF. CDR3 sequence (DNA): TGTGCCAGCAAATCGACAGGGTCGGTCGAGCAGTACTTC.

Concerning this clonotype itself: With a much larger clone just one base away, this may be a read error. This rearrangement joins TRBV9 to TRBJ1-5; TRBD1 agrees at 8 bases. This CDR3 region has 14 residues. Trimming took 0 bases from V and 8 from J; bases not matched to a gene: 4. Germline V CDR1 and CDR2: SGDLS, YYNGEE. The CDR3 DNA follows: TGTGCCAGCAGCGTAGGGACAGGGAGTAAGCCCCAGCATTTT. Translation gives CASSVGTGSKPQHF.

Details on this clonotype: The germline gene is not matched at one end of the junction; a read error may be the cause. The gene calls are TRBV10-3 and TRBJ1-2; TRBD1 matches at 9 bases. Germline assignment: CDR1 ENHRY and CDR2 SYGVKD. The length of the CDR3 is 16 residues. The CDR3 sequence is CASSYTGTGNVYGYTF. The CDR3 DNA follows: TGTGCCAGCAGTTATACCGGGACAGGGAATGTCTATGGCTACACCTTC.

Regarding this clonotype: This may arise from a read error, as a much more abundant clone is one base away. This chain joins TRBV29-1 and TRBJ2-7; D unclear. The CDR3 covers 13 residues. Deletions cut 7 bases from V and 5 bases from J, with 18 bases between. Germline values: CDR1 SQVTM, CDR2 ANQGSEA. The CDR3 reads CSAHLAPVDEQYF. CDR3 DNA: TGCAGCGCCCATTTGGCCCCCGTCGACGAGCAGTACTTC.

This clonotype was detected ten times or more. The chain employs TRBV2 and TRBJ1-1; the D is unclear. Trimming stripped 5 bases from V and 5 bases from J, with 15 bases between. The CDR3 is 14 amino acids. Looked up from germline, CDR1 is SNHLY and CDR2 is FYNNEI. CDR3 DNA sequence: TGTGCCAGCAGTATTCCGGAGGGTCGGACTGAAGCTTTCTTT. This codes for CASSIPEGRTEAFF.

This CDR3 is CASSLIQGAYGYTF. Here the CDR3 DNA reads TGCGCCAGCAGCTTGATACAGGGCGCCTATGGCTACACCTTC. This chain uses TRBV5-1 with TRBJ1-2; a weak D match, TRBD1 (6 bases). This CDR3 has 14 amino acids. CDR1 is SGHRS, CDR2 YFSETQ, per germline. V gave up 1 base and J gave up 4 bases, with 11 bases separating them.

This chain links TRBV12-3 or TRBV12-4 with TRBJ1-1, with no clear D. The V and J ends lost 2 bases and 0 bases respectively, with 7 bases between them. This CDR3 spans 14 amino acids. In nucleotides, the CDR3 is TGTGCCAGCAGTTTATCCCCGGTGAACACTGAAGCTTTCTTT. This gives the protein CASSLSPVNTEAFF.

The V gene is TRBV25-1, the J gene TRBJ1-5; possible D gene TRBD1, 5 bases. The germline V and J ends were trimmed by 10 bases and 7 bases, with 20 bases remaining between them. CDR3 size: 14 residues. Germline V gene lookup returns CDR1 MGHDK and CDR2 SYGVNS. This CDR3 reads CAIKGKGRTQPQHF. CDR3 bases: TGTGCCATCAAAGGAAAGGGGAGGACCCAGCCCCAGCATTTT.

This clonotype was counted a few times. The rearrangement uses TRBV7-8 and TRBJ2-7, with 7 bases matching TRBD1. CDR3 size: 15 residues. Germline CDR1 is SGHVS and CDR2 is FQNEAQ. Trimming cost V 2 bases and J 1 base; bases outside gene matches: 5. The CDR3 region has the DNA TGTGCCAGCAGCTTATGGACAGGCCCTTCCTACGAGCAGTACTTC. Its translation: CASSLWTGPSYEQYF. Supplemented by reference TRBV7-8 and TRBJ2-7, the full variable domain reads GAGVSQSPRYKVAKRGQDVALRCDPISGHVSLFWYQQALGQGPEFLTYFQNEAQLDKSGLPSDRFFAERPEGSVSTLKIQRTQQEDSAVYLCASSLWTGPSYEQYFGPGTRLTVT.

A word on this clonotype: This may be a read error, as it is one base from a much larger clone. In nucleotides, the CDR3 is TGTGCCAGCAGCCACCAAGGGGTTACCATGAACTCTGGGGCCAACGTCCTGACTTTC. Amino acids: CASSHQGVTMNSGANVLTF. The rearrangement links TRBV7-6 to TRBJ2-6; TRBD1 might be the D (5 bases). V lost 5 bases and J 0 bases, leaving 20 bases between the germline ends. Germline CDR1 is SGHVS and CDR2 is FNYEAQ. This CDR3 is 19 amino acids long.

This clonotype was found many times. V is TRBV7-2 and J is TRBJ2-7; no firm D call. Trimming shortened V by 1 base and J by 6 bases, and 10 bases separated the two germline ends. The CDR3 runs to 13 residues. Germline lookup yields CDR1 SGHTA and CDR2 FQGNSA. The CDR3: CASSLGVAVEQYF. In DNA, the CDR3 is TGTGCCAGCAGCTTAGGGGTCGCGGTCGAGCAGTACTTC.

The chain is built from TRBV11-1 and TRBJ2-5; 14 nucleotides line up with TRBD2. With V trimmed by 5 bases and J by 5 bases, 4 bases remained unmatched. The CDR3 is made up of 15 amino acids. The V gene's germline CDR1 is SGHAT and CDR2 FQDESV (reference sequence). DNA for the CDR3: TGTGCCAGCAGCAAGAGGACTAGCGGGGGGGAGACCCAGTACTTC. Translation gives CASSKRTSGGETQYF. The variable domain in full, with the rest retrieved from reference TRBV11-1 and TRBJ2-5, is EAEVAQSPRYKITEKSQAVAFWCDPISGHATLYWYRQILGQGPELLVQFQDESVVDDSQLPKDRFSAERLKGVDSTLKIQPAELGDSAMYLCASSKRTSGGETQYFGPGTRLLVL.

The DNA of the CDR3 is TGTGCCAGTAGTGTGGGGATCGGTGAAAAACTGTTTTTT. It yields the protein CASSVGIGEKLFF. The chain has TRBV19 and TRBJ1-4; no reliable D call. V was clipped by 5 bases and J by 7 bases, with 11 bases between them. The V gene's germline CDR1 is LNHDA and CDR2 SQIVND (reference sequence). CDR3 length: 13 residues.

With regard to this clonotype: A read error may explain this, as a much larger clone is one base away. The chain links TRBV12-3 or TRBV12-4 to TRBJ1-3; D remains ambiguous. The CDR3 is made up of 14 amino acids. CDR3 nucleotide sequence: TGTGCCAGAAGTTTACCCCCCTCCGGGAACACCATATATTTT. This encodes CARSLPPSGNTIYF.

The chain carries TRBV7-2 and TRBJ2-3, with no clear D. Germline-derived CDR1 and CDR2 are SGHTA and FQGNSA. The ends were cut back, 5 bases at V and 2 bases at J, with 14 bases in the middle. This CDR3 contains 15 residues. The CDR3: CASSPTFDHTDTQYF. CDR3 in DNA: TGTGCCAGCAGCCCCACGTTCGATCACACAGATACGCAGTATTTT.

This clonotype was seen a few times. V and J are TRBV19 and TRBJ1-5, with D possibly TRBD1 on 5 matching bases. Germline V gene lookup returns CDR1 LNHDA and CDR2 SQIVND (reference sequence). V shed 5 bases and J shed 8 bases, with 13 bases lying between them. The CDR3 covers 13 residues. CDR3 DNA: TGTGCCAGTAGTCCTGGGGGGTGGGAGCCCCAGCATTTT. This translates into CASSPGGWEPQHF.

On this clonotype itself: This may be a read error, as it is one base from a much larger clone. This sequence joins TRBV2 and TRBJ1-2; D gene unclear. Germline CDR1 is SNHLY and CDR2 is FYNNEI. Between the trimmed V and J ends, which lost 11 bases and 4 bases, there was a span of 14 bases. This CDR3 region has 12 residues. The CDR3 DNA reads as TGTGCCTGCAAGGGCGGAAGCTATGGCTACACCTTC. Its protein is CACKGGSYGYTF.

Ten or more counts support this clonotype. The chain carries TRBV10-3 and TRBJ1-5; a possible D gene is TRBD1 (5 bases). Germline V gene lookup returns CDR1 ENHRY and CDR2 SYGVKD. The germline V and J ends were trimmed by 2 bases and 3 bases, with 17 bases remaining between them. The CDR3 runs to 17 residues. In DNA form, the CDR3 reads TGTGCCATCAGTGAGCCCGGGGCAGGGCAGAACAATCAGCCCCAGCATTTT. Its translation is CAISEPGAGQNNQPQHF.

The CDR3: CASSQDAVSYEQYF. The CDR3 DNA sequence: TGCGCCAGCAGCCAAGATGCAGTCTCCTACGAGCAGTACTTC. The J gene is TRBJ2-7, the V gene TRBV4-1, with D hard to call. Trimming left V 0 bases short and J 0 bases short, with 6 bases between. The CDR3 is 14 amino acids. CDR1 and CDR2 from the germline V gene are MGHRA and YSYEKL.

This clonotype was counted a few times. At one boundary the junction diverges from the germline segment, which might be a read error. The chain links TRBV12-3 or TRBV12-4 to TRBJ1-1, with TRBD1 as a possible D gene (5 bases). The CDR3 spans 16 residues. The CDR3 nucleotides read TGTGCCAGCAGTTTCTTTGTTGGGAACGGGGGGACTGAAGCCTTCTTT. Protein: CASSFFVGNGGTEAFF.